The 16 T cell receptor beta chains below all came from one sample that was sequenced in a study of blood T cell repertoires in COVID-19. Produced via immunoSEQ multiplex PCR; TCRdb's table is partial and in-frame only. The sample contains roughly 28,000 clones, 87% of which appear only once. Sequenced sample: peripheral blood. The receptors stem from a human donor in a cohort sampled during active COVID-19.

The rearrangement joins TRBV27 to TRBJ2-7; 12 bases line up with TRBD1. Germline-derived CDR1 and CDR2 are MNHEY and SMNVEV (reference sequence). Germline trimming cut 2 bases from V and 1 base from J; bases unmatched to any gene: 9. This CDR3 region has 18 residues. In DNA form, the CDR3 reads TGTGCCAGCAGTTTAGGGACAGGGGGCATTGGACGATCCTACGAGCAGTACTTC. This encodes CASSLGTGGIGRSYEQYF.

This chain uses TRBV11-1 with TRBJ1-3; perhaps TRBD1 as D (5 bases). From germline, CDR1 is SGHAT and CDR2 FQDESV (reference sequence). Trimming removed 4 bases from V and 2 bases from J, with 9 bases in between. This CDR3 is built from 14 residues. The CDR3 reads CASSSPGTGNTIYF. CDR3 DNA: TGTGCCAGCAGCTCCCCAGGGACTGGAAACACCATATATTTT.

As DNA, the CDR3 is TGTGCCAGCAGCGTAGTAGGGCATGGACAGGTGAATGAGCAGTTCTTC. As protein: CASSVVGHGQVNEQFF. This chain uses TRBV9 with TRBJ2-1, with TRBD1 matching over 7 bases. The CDR3 extends over 16 amino acids. The V gene end was trimmed by 0 bases and the J gene end by 7 bases; junction bases not matched to a gene: 10. CDR1 is SGDLS, CDR2 YYNGEE, per germline.

The CDR3 sequence: CASSSTGGDTEAFF. The CDR3 DNA reads as TGCGCCAGCAGCTCGACAGGGGGGGACACTGAAGCTTTCTTT. The chain has TRBV5-1 and TRBJ1-1, with 9 positions matching TRBD1. V shed 3 bases, J shed 3 bases, and the junction held 3 bases outside the gene matches. The CDR3 totals 14 residues. Germline V gives CDR1 SGHRS, CDR2 YFSETQ.

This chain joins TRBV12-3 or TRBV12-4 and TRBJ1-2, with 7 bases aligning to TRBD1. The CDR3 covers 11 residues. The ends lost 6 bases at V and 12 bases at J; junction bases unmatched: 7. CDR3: CASRSQGSNTF. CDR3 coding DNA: TGTGCCAGCAGGTCACAGGGGAGCAACACCTTC.

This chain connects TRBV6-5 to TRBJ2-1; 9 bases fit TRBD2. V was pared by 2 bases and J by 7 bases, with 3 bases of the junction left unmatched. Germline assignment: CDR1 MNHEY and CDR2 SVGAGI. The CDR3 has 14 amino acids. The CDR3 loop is CASSYGTSMNEQFF. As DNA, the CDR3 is TGTGCCAGCAGTTACGGGACTAGCATGAATGAGCAGTTCTTC.

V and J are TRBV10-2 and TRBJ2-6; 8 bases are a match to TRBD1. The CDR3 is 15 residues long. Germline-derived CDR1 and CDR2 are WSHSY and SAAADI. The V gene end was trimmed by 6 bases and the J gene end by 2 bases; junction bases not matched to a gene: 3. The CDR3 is CASRTGDPGANVLTF. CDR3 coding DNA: TGCGCCAGCAGGACAGGGGACCCTGGGGCCAACGTCCTGACTTTC.

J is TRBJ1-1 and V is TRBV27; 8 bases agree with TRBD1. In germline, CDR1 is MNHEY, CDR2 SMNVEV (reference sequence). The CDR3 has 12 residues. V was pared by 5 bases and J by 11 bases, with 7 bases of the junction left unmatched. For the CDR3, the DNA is TGTGCCAGCAGTCCGCGGACAGGGCAGGCTTTCTTT. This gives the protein CASSPRTGQAFF.

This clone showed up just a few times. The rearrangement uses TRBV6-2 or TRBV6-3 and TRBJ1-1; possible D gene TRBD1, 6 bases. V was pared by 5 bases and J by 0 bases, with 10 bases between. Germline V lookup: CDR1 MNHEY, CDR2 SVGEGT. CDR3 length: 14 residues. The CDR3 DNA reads TGTGCCAGCAGTGGACAGACCCTGAACACTGAAGCTTTCTTT. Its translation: CASSGQTLNTEAFF.

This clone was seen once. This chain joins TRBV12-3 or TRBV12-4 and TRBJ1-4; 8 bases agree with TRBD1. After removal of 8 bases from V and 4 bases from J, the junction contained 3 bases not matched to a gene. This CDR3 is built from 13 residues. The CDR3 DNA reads TGTGCCAGCGGACAGGGAATTAATGAAAAACTGTTTTTT. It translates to CASGQGINEKLFF.

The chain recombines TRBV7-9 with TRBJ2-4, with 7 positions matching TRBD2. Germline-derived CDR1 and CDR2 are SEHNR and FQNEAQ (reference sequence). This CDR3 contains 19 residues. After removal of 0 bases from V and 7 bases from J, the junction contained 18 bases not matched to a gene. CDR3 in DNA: TGTGCCAGCAGCTTAGCGCCCCCCTCACTAGCGACCGGGGGGAACATTCAGTACTTC. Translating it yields CASSLAPPSLATGGNIQYF.

The CDR3 coding sequence is TGCAGCGTTGAGTGGGCTAGCGGGACTTACAATGAGCAGTTCTTC. Translating gives CSVEWASGTYNEQFF. V usage is TRBV29-1 and J usage is TRBJ2-1; 9 bases map to TRBD2. The CDR3 spans 15 residues. V trimming: 3 bases; J trimming: 4 bases; junction bases outside the gene matches: 7. The V gene's germline CDR1 is SQVTM and CDR2 ANQGSEA.

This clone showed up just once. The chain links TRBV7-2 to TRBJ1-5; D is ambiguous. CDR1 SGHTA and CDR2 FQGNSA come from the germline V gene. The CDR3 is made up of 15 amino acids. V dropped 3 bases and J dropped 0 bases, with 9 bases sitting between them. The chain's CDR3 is CASSFGLFSNQPQHF. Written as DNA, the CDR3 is TGTGCCAGCAGCTTTGGACTTTTTAGCAATCAGCCCCAGCATTTT.

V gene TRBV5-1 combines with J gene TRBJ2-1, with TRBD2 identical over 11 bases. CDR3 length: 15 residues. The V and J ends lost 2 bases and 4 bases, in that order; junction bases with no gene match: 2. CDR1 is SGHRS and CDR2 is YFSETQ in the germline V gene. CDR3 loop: CASSFGTSGYNEQFF. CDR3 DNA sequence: TGCGCCAGCAGCTTCGGGACTAGCGGTTACAATGAGCAGTTCTTC.

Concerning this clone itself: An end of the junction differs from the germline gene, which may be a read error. The CDR3 coding sequence is TGTGCCAGCAGAACCTCCGGCCTCCCACAGGTCTTC. Its translation: CASRTSGLPQVF. This chain connects TRBV6-5 to TRBJ2-1; a weak D match, TRBD1 (5 bases). The CDR3 extends over 12 amino acids. Germline CDR1 reads MNHEY; CDR2 reads SVGAGI.

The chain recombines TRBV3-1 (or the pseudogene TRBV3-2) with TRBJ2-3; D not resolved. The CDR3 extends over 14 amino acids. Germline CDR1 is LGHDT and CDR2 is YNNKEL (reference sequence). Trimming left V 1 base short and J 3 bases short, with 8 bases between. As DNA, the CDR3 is TGTGCCAGCAGCCAAGGGCTAGTTACAGATACGCAGTATTTT. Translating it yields CASSQGLVTDTQYF.